This T cell receptor beta chain was identified during a study of control samples from healthy donors and cancer patients (dated by TCRdb to 2018 to 2021). Germline trimming: 8 bases from V, 10 bases from J; junction bases outside gene matches: 11. The germline V gene provides CDR1 MNHEY and CDR2 SVGAGI. The CDR3 has 14 amino acids, counting the end cysteine and phenylalanine. Solely the CDR3 DNA is kept, with 42 bases framed from the first base. Preparation of the library involved the immunoSEQ multiplex PCR assay. TCRdb carries this immuneACCESS record with in-frame sequences only. Its versions omit some clonotypes, under half of them owing to an unresolved V gene in the studies checked, with the rest unexplained. This sample has more than 35,000 clones in its table, and approximately 94% of those were observed once. The top ten constitute under 30% of the sample. A word on this clone: Its specific antigen is unknown. No much larger clonotype is one base removed from it; base qualities were not supplied.

Sequences were obtained from blood. The clonotype was recovered from a man aged 60 to 75 in good health. The chain is made from TRBV6-5 and TRBJ1-6; the central 7 bases match TRBD1. The DNA is as follows: TGTGCCAGCCGCTCGACAGGGTTTGGGTCACCCCTCCACTTT. This translates into CASRSTGFGSPLHF.